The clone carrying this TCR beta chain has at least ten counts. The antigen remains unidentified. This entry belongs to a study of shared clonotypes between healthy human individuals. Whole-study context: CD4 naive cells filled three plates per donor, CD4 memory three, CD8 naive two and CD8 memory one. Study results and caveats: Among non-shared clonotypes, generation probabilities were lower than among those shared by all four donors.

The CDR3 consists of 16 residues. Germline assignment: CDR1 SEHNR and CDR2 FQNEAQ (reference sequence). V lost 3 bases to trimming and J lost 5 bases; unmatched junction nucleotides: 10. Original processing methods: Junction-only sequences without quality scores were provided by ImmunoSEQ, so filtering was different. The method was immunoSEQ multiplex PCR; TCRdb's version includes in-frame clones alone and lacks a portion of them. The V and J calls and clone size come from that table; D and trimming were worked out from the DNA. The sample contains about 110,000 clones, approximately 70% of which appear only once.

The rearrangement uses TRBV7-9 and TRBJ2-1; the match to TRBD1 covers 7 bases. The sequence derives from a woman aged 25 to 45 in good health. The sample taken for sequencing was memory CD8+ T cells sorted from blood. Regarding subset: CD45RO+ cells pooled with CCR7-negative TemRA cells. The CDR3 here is CASSFYPGQPDNEQFF. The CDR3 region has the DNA TGTGCCAGCAGCTTTTATCCGGGACAGCCTGACAATGAGCAGTTCTTC.